The entry below describes one T cell receptor beta chain. This record belongs to a study of T cell changes during pregnancy in multiple sclerosis. The table came from immunoSEQ multiplex PCR; TCRdb's copy has only in-frame clones and leaves some out. The sample consists of about 80,000 clones, approximately 94% of them appearing once. The CDR3 spans 14 residues. CDR1 SGHNT and CDR2 YYREEE come from the germline V gene (reference sequence). Unmatched junction bases numbered 2, after V lost 2 bases and J lost 6 bases. The chain combines TRBV5-4 with TRBJ2-2; 9 nucleotides align to TRBD2. The sample in question was peripheral blood, obtained in the third trimester of pregnancy. This clonotype was sampled from a female donor with multiple sclerosis, enrolled in a pregnancy study. In DNA, the CDR3 is TGTGCCAGCAGCTTTGCGGGGGGGCCCGGGGAGCTGTTTTTT. Translation gives CASSFAGGPGELFF.